The 20 T cell receptor beta chains below were found in one sample sequenced in a study of blood T cell repertoires in COVID-19. Generated by immunoSEQ multiplex PCR, the TCRdb table keeps only in-frame clones and is missing some. The sample has roughly 260,000 clones, 90% seen once. The sequencing sample was made of peripheral blood. Receptors were obtained from a woman in her 40s with acute or convalescent COVID-19.

This chain uses TRBV6-5 with TRBJ1-2, with 7 bases aligning to TRBD1. Germline V lookup: CDR1 MNHEY, CDR2 SVGAGI. V lost 6 bases and J lost 8; bases outside the gene matches: 3. There are 11 residues in the CDR3. This CDR3 is CASSPGGGYTF. The CDR3 coding sequence is TGTGCCAGCAGCCCAGGGGGGGGCTACACCTTC.

This rearrangement joins TRBV5-5 to TRBJ1-2; TRBD1 agrees at 8 bases. The CDR3 consists of 14 residues. CDR1 and CDR2 (germline): SGHKS, YYEKEE (reference sequence). The J segment lost 7 bases and the V segment lost 4 bases, leaving 9 bases of the junction unmatched. The CDR3 DNA is TGTGCCAGCAGCAAAGGACAGGGTCCCACTGGCTACACCTTC. This gives the protein CASSKGQGPTGYTF.

The chain couples TRBV2 to TRBJ1-1; D remains unclear. The V gene's germline CDR1 is SNHLY and CDR2 FYNNEI. V dropped 6 bases and J dropped 3 bases, with 11 bases sitting between them. The CDR3 totals 13 residues. CDR3 nucleotide sequence: TGTGCCAGCAGGCAGAGACGGGACACTGAAGCTTTCTTT. Translating gives CASRQRRDTEAFF. The complete variable domain, with remaining parts taken from reference TRBV2 and TRBJ1-1, reads EPEVTQTPSHQVTQMGQEVILRCVPISNHLYFYWYRQILGQKVEFLVSFYNNEISEKSEIFDDQFSVERPDGSNFTLKIRSTKLEDSAMYFCASRQRRDTEAFFGQGTRLTVV.

This clone was seen a handful of times. The rearrangement links TRBV24-1 to TRBJ1-1; 9 nucleotides agree with TRBD1. Germline V CDR1 and CDR2: KGHDR, SFDVKD. The CDR3 contains 15 residues. With 5 bases clipped from V and 5 bases from J, the junction kept 8 bases outside the gene matches. Here the CDR3 DNA reads TGTGCCACCAGTGCGACAGGGGGGGTTAGTACTGAAGCTTTCTTT. Residues: CATSATGGVSTEAFF.

The chain joins TRBV5-4 to TRBJ1-2; D is uncertain. CDR3 length equals 14 residues. The germline CDR1 and CDR2 sequences are SGHNT and YYREEE (reference sequence). With 1 base removed from V and 4 bases from J, the gap between germline ends came to 11 bases. The CDR3 is CASSLRGRTYGYTF. Written as DNA, the CDR3 is TGTGCCAGCAGCTTGAGAGGCCGAACCTATGGCTACACCTTC.

This sequence joins TRBV19 and TRBJ2-5; D possibly corresponds to TRBD2 (5 bases). Germline CDR1 reads LNHDA; CDR2 reads SQIVND (reference sequence). The CDR3 runs to 15 residues. Trimming pared 5 bases from V and 4 bases from J, leaving 17 bases between. The CDR3 loop is CASSLRRDGPETQYF. In DNA, the CDR3 is TGTGCCAGTAGTCTCAGACGGGATGGGCCAGAGACCCAGTACTTC. Full variable domain (outside the CDR3, taken from reference TRBV19 and TRBJ2-5): DGGITQSPKYLFRKEGQNVTLSCEQNLNHDAMYWYRQDPGQGLRLIYYSQIVNDFQKGDIAEGYSVSREKKESFPLTVTSAQKNPTAFYLCASSLRRDGPETQYFGPGTRLLVL.

The chain joins TRBV6-6 to TRBJ1-2, with a possible D match to TRBD1 (6 bases). V was cut by 3 bases and J by 5 bases, with 13 bases left in between. The germline V gene has CDR1 MNHNY and CDR2 SVGAGI (reference sequence). CDR3 length: 14 residues. CDR3 loop: CASSYTGGPYGYTF. CDR3 in DNA: TGTGCCAGCAGTTATACGGGGGGCCCTTATGGCTACACCTTC.

The V call is TRBV30, the J call TRBJ1-5; possibly TRBD1 for D (5 bases). CDR1 is GTSNPN, CDR2 SVGIG, per germline (reference sequence). The V gene lost 2 bases and the J gene lost 2 bases, with 10 bases spanning the gap. The CDR3 length is 14 residues. CDR3 sequence reads: CAWSPWGGNQPQHF. The CDR3 bases are TGTGCCTGGAGTCCCTGGGGGGGCAATCAGCCCCAGCATTTT.

The chain is built from TRBV6-5 and TRBJ1-2; TRBD1 agrees at 8 bases. The CDR3 loop spans 15 amino acids. J gave up 3 bases and V 3 bases, and 6 bases lay outside the gene matches. CDR1 and CDR2 from the germline V gene are MNHEY and SVGAGI. The CDR3: CASSYSGGRHYGYTF. CDR3 nucleotides: TGTGCCAGCAGTTATTCAGGGGGCCGTCACTATGGCTACACCTTC.

V gene TRBV13 combines with J gene TRBJ1-1, with 11 nucleotides matching TRBD1. The V segment lost 5 bases and the J segment 3 bases; nucleotides outside the gene matches: 5. This CDR3 is 15 amino acids long. Germline V gene data show CDR1 as PRHDT and CDR2 as FYEKMQ (reference sequence). The CDR3: CASSTGTGGDTEAFF. The DNA of the CDR3 is TGTGCCAGCAGCACCGGGACAGGGGGTGACACTGAAGCTTTCTTT.

The V and J genes are TRBV11-2 and TRBJ2-3; D might be TRBD2 (5 bases). Trimming shortened V by 5 bases and J by 2 bases, and 14 bases separated the two germline ends. This CDR3 contains 15 residues. The germline V gene encodes CDR1 SGHAT and CDR2 FQNNGV. The DNA for the CDR3 is TGTGCCAGCAGCCCAACCGGACTGTCCACAGATACGCAGTATTTT. Amino acid sequence: CASSPTGLSTDTQYF.

Only a few counts were recorded for this clone. This chain joins TRBV30 and TRBJ1-2; D perhaps matches TRBD1 (6 bases). This CDR3 is 13 amino acids long. V gave up 3 bases and J gave up 2 bases, with 10 bases separating them. CDR1 is GTSNPN, CDR2 SVGIG, per germline (reference sequence). The CDR3 loop is CAWSRGENYGYTF. CDR3 coding DNA: TGTGCCTGGAGCAGGGGCGAGAACTATGGCTACACCTTC.

CDR3 in DNA: TGTGCCAGCAAGCACCAGGGACAGGGTGAAGAGACCCAGTACTTC. This encodes CASKHQGQGEETQYF. The V and J genes are TRBV13 and TRBJ2-5; 9 nucleotides agree with TRBD1. With V trimmed by 7 bases and J by 3 bases, 9 bases remained unmatched. The CDR3 sequence is 15 residues long. CDR1 PRHDT and CDR2 FYEKMQ come from the germline V gene (reference sequence).

The V and J genes are TRBV11-2 and TRBJ1-6; tentative D call: TRBD1 (6 bases). Trimming took 6 bases from V and 0 from J, leaving 18 bases between them. The CDR3 contains 18 residues. CDR1 is SGHAT, CDR2 FQNNGV, per germline. The CDR3 sequence: CASSKPGHFPSYNSPLHF. As DNA, the CDR3 is TGTGCCAGCAGTAAACCGGGACACTTCCCCTCCTATAATTCACCCCTCCACTTT.

The J gene is TRBJ2-1, the V gene TRBV11-3; no reliable D call. The CDR3 is made up of 11 amino acids. Trimming stripped 3 bases from V and 9 bases from J, with 6 bases between. Germline V CDR1 and CDR2: SGHNT, YENEEA. CDR3 sequence (DNA): TGTGCCAGCAGCTTGACTGGTGAGCAGTTCTTC. Protein sequence: CASSLTGEQFF. Complete variable domain (other parts from reference TRBV11-3 and TRBJ2-1): EAGVVQSPRYKIIEKKQPVAFWCNPISGHNTLYWYLQNLGQGPELLIRYENEEAVDDSQLPKDRFSAERLKGVDSTLKIQPAELGDSAVYLCASSLTGEQFFGPGTRLTVL.

The gene calls are TRBV6-4 and TRBJ1-2, with 10 bases that match TRBD1. Germline-derived CDR1 and CDR2 are MRHNA and SNTAGT. The V gene end was trimmed by 4 bases and the J gene end by 2 bases; junction bases not matched to a gene: 4. The CDR3 runs to 15 residues. CDR3 protein: CASSGQGAGNYGYTF. As DNA, the CDR3 is TGTGCCAGCAGTGGACAGGGGGCCGGAAACTATGGCTACACCTTC.

This clone appeared once. The rearrangement uses TRBV15 and TRBJ1-1; no firm D call. This CDR3 contains 16 residues. CDR1 is LNHNV, CDR2 YYDKDF, per germline (reference sequence). Between the trimmed V and J ends, which lost 0 bases and 3 bases, there was a span of 14 bases. The CDR3 DNA reads as TGTGCCACCAGCAGAGATCAATACCTACGTGACACTGAAGCTTTCTTT. Its protein product is CATSRDQYLRDTEAFF.

The chain uses TRBV5-4 and TRBJ1-1; 7 bases align to TRBD1. Germline CDR1 SGHNT, CDR2 YYREEE (reference sequence). V lost 5 bases and J lost 0; bases outside the gene matches: 4. The CDR3 runs 14 residues. CDR3 protein: CASRGDRVNTEAFF. The CDR3 DNA follows: TGTGCCAGCAGGGGAGACAGGGTGAACACTGAAGCTTTCTTT.

This rearrangement joins TRBV6-6 to TRBJ1-4, with no clear D. The CDR3 is 14 amino acids. Trimming removed 8 bases from V and 4 bases from J, with 14 bases in between. The germline CDR1 and CDR2 sequences are MNHNY and SVGAGI (reference sequence). CDR3 sequence reads: CASCRGRNNEKLFF. The CDR3 bases are TGTGCCAGCTGCCGGGGTCGGAATAATGAAAAACTGTTTTTT.

The V call is TRBV19, the J call TRBJ1-5; D is unclear. From germline, CDR1 is LNHDA and CDR2 SQIVND (reference sequence). Trimming cost V 2 bases and J 7 bases, with 12 bases left between them. This CDR3 is 14 amino acids long. DNA of the CDR3: TGTGCCAGTAGTATACGGGAGGGAGGGCAGCCCCAGCATTTT. Protein: CASSIREGGQPQHF.